The present entry profiles one T cell receptor (beta chain) with its context. The record originates from a study of T cell changes during pregnancy in multiple sclerosis. Sequencing was performed with immunoSEQ multiplex PCR; in TCRdb, only in-frame clones are kept and a portion is missing. The sample yields tens of thousands of clones, 93% seen once. V was cut by 0 bases and J by 0 bases, with 10 bases left in between. The CDR3 is 16 residues long. Germline lookup yields CDR1 LGHNA and CDR2 YSLEER. This specimen was CD8+ T cells from peripheral blood mononuclear cells, taken in the second trimester of pregnancy. The clonotype originates from a female donor with multiple sclerosis, enrolled in a pregnancy study. The chain employs TRBV4-3 and TRBJ2-3; TRBD2 might be the D (5 bases). CDR3 nucleotide sequence: TGCGCCAGCAGCCAAGATTGGAGCGGAAGCACAGATACGCAGTATTTT. It encodes CASSQDWSGSTDTQYF.